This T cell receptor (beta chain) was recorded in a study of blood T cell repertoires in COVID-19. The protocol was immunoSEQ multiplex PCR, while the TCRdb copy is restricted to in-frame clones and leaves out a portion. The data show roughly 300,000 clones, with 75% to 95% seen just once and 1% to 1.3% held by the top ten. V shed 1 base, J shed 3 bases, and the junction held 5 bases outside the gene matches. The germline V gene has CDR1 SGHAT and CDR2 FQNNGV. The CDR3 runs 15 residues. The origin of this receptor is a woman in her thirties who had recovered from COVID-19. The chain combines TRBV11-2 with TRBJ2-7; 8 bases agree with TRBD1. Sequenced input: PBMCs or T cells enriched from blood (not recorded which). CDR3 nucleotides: TGTGCCAGCAGCTTAGTGTTTACAGGGGGCTACGAGCAGTACTTC. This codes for CASSLVFTGGYEQYF.